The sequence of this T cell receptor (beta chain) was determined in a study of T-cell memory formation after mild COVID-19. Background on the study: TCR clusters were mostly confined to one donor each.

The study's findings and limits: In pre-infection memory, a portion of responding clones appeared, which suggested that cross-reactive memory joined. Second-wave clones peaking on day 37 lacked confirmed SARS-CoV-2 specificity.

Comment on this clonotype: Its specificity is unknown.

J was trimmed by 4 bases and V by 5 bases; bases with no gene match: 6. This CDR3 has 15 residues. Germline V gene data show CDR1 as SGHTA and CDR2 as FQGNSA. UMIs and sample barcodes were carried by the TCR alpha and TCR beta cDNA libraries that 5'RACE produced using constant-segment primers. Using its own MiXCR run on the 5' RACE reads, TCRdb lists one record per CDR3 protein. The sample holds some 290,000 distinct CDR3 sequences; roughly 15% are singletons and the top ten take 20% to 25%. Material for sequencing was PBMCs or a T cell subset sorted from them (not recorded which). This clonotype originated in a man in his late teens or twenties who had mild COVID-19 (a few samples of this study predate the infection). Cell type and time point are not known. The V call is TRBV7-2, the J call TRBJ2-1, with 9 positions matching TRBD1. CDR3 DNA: TGTGCCAGCAGCCCTGCGGGACAGGGTTACAATGAGCAGTTCTTC. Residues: CASSPAGQGYNEQFF.